These T cell receptor beta chains were read from a single sample in a study of T cell responses to AZD1222 COVID-19 vaccine. Sequencing used immunoSEQ multiplex PCR; TCRdb keeps in-frame clones, though not all of them. The repertoire has around 150,000 clones, roughly 88% of them found once; the top ten carry roughly 6%. Sequenced here: peripheral blood, sampled 28 days after the second AZD1222 dose. The receptors derive from an adult who received the AZD1222 COVID-19 vaccine. CDR3s include the opening cysteine and the closing phenylalanine or tryptophan. Each record gives: V gene, clone size, D gene, J gene, CDR3 DNA, CDR3 protein. A D gene is named only where the DNA matches it firmly. Clone sizes are given selectively: once, few, many, or a class where the clone is expanded.

TRBV5-4,NA,TRBD1,TRBJ1-1,TGTGCCAGCAGCGGGAACAGGGGGCCGAACACTGAAGCTTTCTTT,CASSGNRGPNTEAFF
TRBV19,NA,NA,TRBJ1-3,TGTGCCAGTAGTCAGAGAGCAACCGGGGCCGACCGCTCTGGAAACACCATATATTTT,CASSQRATGADRSGNTIYF
TRBV19,NA,NA,TRBJ1-5,TGTGCCAGTAGTATCGGCAGGGGCCAATATAGCAATCAGCCCCAGCATTTT,CASSIGRGQYSNQPQHF
TRBV5-4,once,TRBD2,TRBJ2-5,TGTGCCAGCAGCTTAAAGCGGGAGCCAGAGACCCAGTACTTC,CASSLKREPETQYF
TRBV28,NA,NA,TRBJ1-2,TGTGCCAGCAGTTACGGGGGTAGTCAAGGCTACACCTTC,CASSYGGSQGYTF
TRBV6-5,NA,NA,TRBJ2-7,TGTGCCAGCAGGGTGGATCGTGTCTACGAGCAGTACTTC,CASRVDRVYEQYF
TRBV6-5,NA,NA,TRBJ2-7,TGTGCCAGCAGTTACAACCGATTGAGGGGTACCTACGAGCAGTACTTC,CASSYNRLRGTYEQYF
TRBV6-5,NA,NA,TRBJ2-1,TGTGCCAGCAGGGACTACCAGCAGTTCTTC,CASRDYQQFF
TRBV9,NA,NA,TRBJ1-1,TGTGCCAGCAGCGTAGACCCCGGGGGGGACACTGAAGCTTTCTTT,CASSVDPGGDTEAFF
TRBV28,NA,NA,TRBJ2-1,TGTGCCAGCAGTTTAGATTACAATGAGCAGTTCTTC,CASSLDYNEQFF
TRBV28,NA,NA,TRBJ1-5,TGTGCCAGCAGGAATTTAGGGGGGGGCCAGCCCCAGCATTTT,CASRNLGGGQPQHF
TRBV10-3,NA,TRBD2,TRBJ2-1,TGTGCCATCAGAACTCTAGCGGAGAAATACAATGAGCAGTTCTTC,CAIRTLAEKYNEQFF
TRBV7-9,NA,TRBD1,TRBJ1-6,TGTGCCAGCAGCTCGGGACAGATTCTTAATTCACCGCCCCTCCACTTT,CASSSGQILNSPPLHF
TRBV21-1,NA,NA,TRBJ1-5,TGTGCCAGCAGCAAAGATTCGCGACGGGCGGGCGATCAGCCCCAGCATTTT,CASSKDSRRAGDQPQHF
TRBV6-2/TRBV6-3,NA,TRBD2,TRBJ2-1,TGTGCCAGCAGTTACTATAGTAGCGGGAGGGACGAGCAGTTCTTC,CASSYYSSGRDEQFF
TRBV10-3,NA,TRBD1,TRBJ2-2,TGTGCCATCAGTGACGACAGGGCCAACACCGGGGAGCTGTTTTTT,CAISDDRANTGELFF
TRBV6-5,NA,NA,TRBJ1-5,TGTGCCAGCAGTCTCGGACGCGCCTTTCACCCCCAGCATTTT,CASSLGRAFHPQHF
TRBV6-5,NA,TRBD2,TRBJ2-2,TGTGCCAGCAAGCGGGGGGTCGGGGCTGCCGGGGAGCTGTTTTTT,CASKRGVGAAGELFF
TRBV10-1,few,TRBD2,TRBJ2-2,TGCGCCAGCAGTGAGGGGACTAGACTCACCGGGGAGCTGTTTTTT,CASSEGTRLTGELFF
TRBV24-1,NA,TRBD1,TRBJ2-3,TGTGCCACCAGTGATTCAGGGGGCGAGTTAGATACGCAGTATTTT,CATSDSGGELDTQYF
TRBV11-2,few,NA,TRBJ1-1,TGTGCCAGCAGCTTAGAGTCCTCTTGGGTGAACACTGAAGCTTTCTTT,CASSLESSWVNTEAFF
TRBV29-1,NA,NA,TRBJ1-1,TGCAGCGTCGCTAATAAGGGGGTTATCACTGAAGCTTTCTTT,CSVANKGVITEAFF
TRBV6-2/TRBV6-3,NA,NA,TRBJ2-3,TGTGCCAGCAGTTACGCCAAGACTGGCAGGGGAACAGATACGCAGTATTTT,CASSYAKTGRGTDTQYF
TRBV7-9,NA,NA,TRBJ2-1,TGTGCCAGCAGCCGTACCATTAGCGGATACAATGAGCAGTTCTTC,CASSRTISGYNEQFF
TRBV19,NA,NA,TRBJ1-1,TGTGCCAGTAGTATCGGTCCCTATTCCACTGAAGCTTTCTTT,CASSIGPYSTEAFF
TRBV4-1,few,NA,TRBJ2-7,TGCGCCAGCAGCCAAGCGGCAGGTCCTACCTACGAGCAGTACTTC,CASSQAAGPTYEQYF
TRBV5-1,NA,NA,TRBJ1-2,TGCGCCAGCAGCTTCAGCAGCTGGGACTATGGCTACACCTTC,CASSFSSWDYGYTF
TRBV20-1,NA,NA,TRBJ1-3,TGCAGTGCTAGAGATCGGCACACCATATATTTT,CSARDRHTIYF
TRBV3-1/TRBV3-2,NA,NA,TRBJ1-2,TGTGCCAGCAGCCAAGGTAGGGGCTATGGCTACACCTTC,CASSQGRGYGYTF
TRBV11-3,NA,NA,TRBJ2-3,TGTGCCAGCAGCTCCGGGGGTTGGGCTTTCTCTAGCACAGATACGCAGTATTTT,CASSSGGWAFSSTDTQYF
TRBV28,NA,NA,TRBJ1-1,TGTGCCAGCAGGCCGGGCGGGATGAACACTGAAGCTTTCTTT,CASRPGGMNTEAFF
TRBV28,NA,TRBD1,TRBJ1-6,TGTGCCAGCAGTTTAATCACGGGGACAGGGAATTCACCCCTCCACTTT,CASSLITGTGNSPLHF
TRBV5-5,NA,NA,TRBJ1-3,TGTGCCAGCAGCCTACCAGGAAACTCTGGAAACACCATATATTTT,CASSLPGNSGNTIYF
TRBV11-3,NA,TRBD2,TRBJ2-3,TGTGCCAGCAGCTTATTTGGCGGGGGGCAAGATACGCAGTATTTT,CASSLFGGGQDTQYF
TRBV15,NA,NA,TRBJ1-2,TGTGCCACCAGCAGAGATCGTACCGACGGCGGCTACACCTTC,CATSRDRTDGGYTF
TRBV6-2/TRBV6-3,NA,NA,TRBJ2-7,TGTGCCAGCAGTTCTTACAGCGAGGCTTACGAGCAGTACTTC,CASSSYSEAYEQYF
TRBV21-1,once,NA,TRBJ2-1,TGTGCCAGCATTACGGGACTAGCGGGATTATCACCCTACAATGAGCAGTTCTTC,CASITGLAGLSPYNEQFF
TRBV7-9,NA,NA,TRBJ2-7,TGTGCCAGCAGCTTGCACGGAGCCTACGAGCAGTACTTC,CASSLHGAYEQYF
TRBV27,NA,TRBD2,TRBJ2-3,TGTGCCAGCAGTTTATATCAGTGGGAGGGGAGCACAGATACGCAGTATTTT,CASSLYQWEGSTDTQYF
TRBV7-2,NA,TRBD1,TRBJ2-1,TGTGCCAGCAAACCCGGGACAGGGAACAATGAGCAGTTCTTC,CASKPGTGNNEQFF
TRBV30,NA,NA,TRBJ1-4,TGTGCCTTGATCAGGACCAGGAATGGAGCACTGTTTTTT,CALIRTRNGALFF
TRBV25-1,once,TRBD1,TRBJ1-2,TGTGCCAGCAGTGGGACAGGGTCAAATGGCTACACCTTC,CASSGTGSNGYTF
TRBV18,NA,NA,TRBJ1-5,TGTGCCAGCTCACCTCAGGAATATAGCAATCAGCCCCAGCATTTT,CASSPQEYSNQPQHF
TRBV10-3,NA,NA,TRBJ2-3,TGTGCCATCAGTGAGTTAAAAGATACGCAGTATTTT,CAISELKDTQYF
TRBV5-6,once,NA,TRBJ1-3,TGTGCCAGCAGCTTGGACGGAGTGGGAGGAAACACCATATATTTT,CASSLDGVGGNTIYF
TRBV28,once,NA,TRBJ2-7,TGTGCCAGCAGTTCAAGTTTCGACGAGCAGTACTTC,CASSSSFDEQYF
TRBV6-5,NA,NA,TRBJ2-7,TGTGCCAGCAGTTACTCCGGGGGTACGGGGTTTGCCGAGCAGTACTTC,CASSYSGGTGFAEQYF
TRBV3-1/TRBV3-2,NA,NA,TRBJ1-5,TGTGCCAGCAGCCAAGAGGGACGTGGCAATCAGCCCCAGCATTTT,CASSQEGRGNQPQHF
TRBV9,NA,TRBD1,TRBJ1-4,TGTGCCAGCAGTTATCAGGGGGCAGGTAATGAAAAACTGTTTTTT,CASSYQGAGNEKLFF
TRBV10-3,NA,TRBD2,TRBJ2-1,TGTGCCATCAGGGGAGGGCCCTCCTTCGCCTACAATGAGCAGTTCTTC,CAIRGGPSFAYNEQFF
TRBV2,NA,NA,TRBJ2-7,TGTGCCAGCAGCTGGGCGCCCCAAGACGGCGAGCAGTACTTC,CASSWAPQDGEQYF
TRBV6-2/TRBV6-3,NA,TRBD1,TRBJ1-2,TGTGCCAGCAGTATTTACAGGGGGCAGGATGGCTACACCTTC,CASSIYRGQDGYTF
TRBV18,NA,NA,TRBJ2-5,TGTGCCAGCTCACCACCGGTAGGGGGACTGGAGACCCAGTACTTC,CASSPPVGGLETQYF
TRBV5-1,NA,NA,TRBJ2-3,TGCGCCAGCAGCTTGGAGGGACTCAGGGGGAGCGGAGATACGCAGTATTTT,CASSLEGLRGSGDTQYF
TRBV28,NA,TRBD1,TRBJ1-5,TGTGCCAGCAGTTGGGCCGGGACAGGCAATCAGCCCCAGCATTTT,CASSWAGTGNQPQHF
TRBV18,NA,NA,TRBJ1-1,TGTGCCAGCTCACCGCGTAACGACCAGAACACTGAAGCTTTCTTT,CASSPRNDQNTEAFF
TRBV19,NA,NA,TRBJ2-5,TGTGCCAGTAGTATAGCCGGGACAACTCAAGAGACCCAGTACTTC,CASSIAGTTQETQYF